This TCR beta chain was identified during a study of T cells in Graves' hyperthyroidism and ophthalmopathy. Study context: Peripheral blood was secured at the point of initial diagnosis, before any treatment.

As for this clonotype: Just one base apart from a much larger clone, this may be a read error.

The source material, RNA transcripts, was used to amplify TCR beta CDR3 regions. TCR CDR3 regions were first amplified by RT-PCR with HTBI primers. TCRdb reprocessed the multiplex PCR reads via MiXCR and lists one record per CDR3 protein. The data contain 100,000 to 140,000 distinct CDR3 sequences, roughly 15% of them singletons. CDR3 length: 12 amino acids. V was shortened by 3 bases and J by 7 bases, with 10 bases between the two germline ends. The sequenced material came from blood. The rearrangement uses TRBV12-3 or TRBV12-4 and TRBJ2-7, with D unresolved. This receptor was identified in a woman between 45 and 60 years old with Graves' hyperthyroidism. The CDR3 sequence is CASSFGVGEQYF. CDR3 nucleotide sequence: TGTGCCAGCAGTTTCGGAGTTGGTGAGCAGTACTTC.